A selection of T cell receptor beta chains follows, all from one sample in a study of cytotoxic CD8 clonotypes in ibrutinib-treated CLL. Clones were sequenced by immunoSEQ multiplex PCR, and TCRdb holds only the in-frame ones, with some missing. The table records about 25,000 clones, about 82% of them present only once. This specimen consisted of PBMCs, obtained after 24 months of ibrutinib treatment. These receptors all stem from a human donor with chronic lymphocytic leukemia. CDR3s include the opening cysteine and the closing phenylalanine or tryptophan. D genes are given only for firm matches. Clone size is not always given. Where it is, it says once, few, many or a class for expanded clones.

CDR3nt: TGTGCCAGCAGCTTAGGCGGAGCGGGGGGCATCACAGATACGCAGTATTTT; CDR3aa: CASSLGGAGGITDTQYF; j_gene: TRBJ2-3; v_gene: TRBV11-2; abundance: NA; d_gene: TRBD2
CDR3nt: TGTGCCAGCTCATCGACGATGAAGCACACCGGGGAGCTGTTTTTT; CDR3aa: CASSSTMKHTGELFF; j_gene: TRBJ2-2; v_gene: TRBV18; abundance: NA; d_gene: NA
CDR3nt: TGTGCCAGCAGCGTAGGGACAGGGCCCCAAGAGACCCAGTACTTC; CDR3aa: CASSVGTGPQETQYF; j_gene: TRBJ2-5; v_gene: TRBV9; abundance: NA; d_gene: TRBD1
CDR3nt: TGTGCCAGCAGGCCCAGGTCGGGGGACTCTGGAAACACCATATATTTT; CDR3aa: CASRPRSGDSGNTIYF; j_gene: TRBJ1-3; v_gene: TRBV2; abundance: NA; d_gene: NA
CDR3nt: TGTGCCAGCAGTCTCTCCGGGACCTCGCGTTACGAGCAGTACTTC; CDR3aa: CASSLSGTSRYEQYF; j_gene: TRBJ2-7; v_gene: TRBV27; abundance: once; d_gene: NA
CDR3nt: TGTGCCAGCCTAGCACCCGCGAACACCGGGGAGCTGTTTTTT; CDR3aa: CASLAPANTGELFF; j_gene: TRBJ2-2; v_gene: TRBV28; abundance: NA; d_gene: NA
CDR3nt: TGTGCCAGCAGCCCCCGGAAGGGACCAAGCACCGGGGAGCTGTTTTTT; CDR3aa: CASSPRKGPSTGELFF; j_gene: TRBJ2-2; v_gene: TRBV9; abundance: NA; d_gene: NA
CDR3nt: TGTGCCAGCACCCAGGTCCGGGGGGGCGGAGGCACAGATACGCAGTATTTT; CDR3aa: CASTQVRGGGGTDTQYF; j_gene: TRBJ2-3; v_gene: TRBV27; abundance: NA; d_gene: TRBD2
CDR3nt: TGTGCCAGCAGTGAAGTGACGGCTAATCAGCCCCAGCATTTT; CDR3aa: CASSEVTANQPQHF; j_gene: TRBJ1-5; v_gene: TRBV2; abundance: NA; d_gene: NA
CDR3nt: TGCAGCGTTGGGGGGACCCCCTACGGGCAGTACTTC; CDR3aa: CSVGGTPYGQYF; j_gene: TRBJ2-7; v_gene: TRBV29-1; abundance: NA; d_gene: NA
CDR3nt: TGTGCCAGCAGTCCTGCTATGGGGGCAGACAATCAGCCCCAGCATTTT; CDR3aa: CASSPAMGADNQPQHF; j_gene: TRBJ1-5; v_gene: TRBV6-6; abundance: NA; d_gene: NA
CDR3nt: TGTGCCAGCAGTTTACCCGGCCAGGGGATGGTTGGCTACACCTTC; CDR3aa: CASSLPGQGMVGYTF; j_gene: TRBJ1-2; v_gene: TRBV28; abundance: NA; d_gene: NA
CDR3nt: TGTGCCTGGAGTACAGGGGGCACTGAAGCTTTCTTT; CDR3aa: CAWSTGGTEAFF; j_gene: TRBJ1-1; v_gene: TRBV30; abundance: NA; d_gene: TRBD1
CDR3nt: TGTGCCAGCAGCCTAGGACAGGTGGAACGTTCACCCCTCCACTTT; CDR3aa: CASSLGQVERSPLHF; j_gene: TRBJ1-6; v_gene: TRBV7-9; abundance: few; d_gene: TRBD1
CDR3nt: TGCAGCGTGGGAACGGAATTCGAAGGCTACACCTTC; CDR3aa: CSVGTEFEGYTF; j_gene: TRBJ1-2; v_gene: TRBV29-1; abundance: NA; d_gene: NA
CDR3nt: TGCGCCAGCAGCTTGCAAGAGACCCAGTACTTC; CDR3aa: CASSLQETQYF; j_gene: TRBJ2-5; v_gene: TRBV5-1; abundance: NA; d_gene: NA
CDR3nt: TGTGCCAGCAGTTACTCTTCAGGTCAGGAGACCCAGTACTTC; CDR3aa: CASSYSSGQETQYF; j_gene: TRBJ2-5; v_gene: TRBV6-5; abundance: NA; d_gene: NA
CDR3nt: TGTGCCAGCAGTGACCAGACAACATACGCCTACAATGAGCAGTTCTTC; CDR3aa: CASSDQTTYAYNEQFF; j_gene: TRBJ2-1; v_gene: TRBV6-1; abundance: NA; d_gene: NA
CDR3nt: TGCGCCAGCAGTCAGTCGGGGACGTACCAAGAGACCCAGTACTTC; CDR3aa: CASSQSGTYQETQYF; j_gene: TRBJ2-5; v_gene: TRBV5-1; abundance: NA; d_gene: NA
CDR3nt: TGCAGCGTTGAAGGGGGGTGGACAGGGGGCTCCTACGAGCAGTACTTC; CDR3aa: CSVEGGWTGGSYEQYF; j_gene: TRBJ2-7; v_gene: TRBV29-1; abundance: NA; d_gene: TRBD1
CDR3nt: TGTGCCAGCAGTGACAGGGCCGCTAATGAAAAACTGTTTTTT; CDR3aa: CASSDRAANEKLFF; j_gene: TRBJ1-4; v_gene: TRBV25-1; abundance: NA; d_gene: NA
CDR3nt: TGTGCCAGCAGCCATCTGGGAAACGGAGAGACCCAGTACTTC; CDR3aa: CASSHLGNGETQYF; j_gene: TRBJ2-5; v_gene: TRBV4-2; abundance: once; d_gene: NA
CDR3nt: TGCGCCAGCAGTGCACGCGGGGGCGGTGAAAAACTGTTTTTT; CDR3aa: CASSARGGGEKLFF; j_gene: TRBJ1-4; v_gene: TRBV10-1; abundance: NA; d_gene: NA